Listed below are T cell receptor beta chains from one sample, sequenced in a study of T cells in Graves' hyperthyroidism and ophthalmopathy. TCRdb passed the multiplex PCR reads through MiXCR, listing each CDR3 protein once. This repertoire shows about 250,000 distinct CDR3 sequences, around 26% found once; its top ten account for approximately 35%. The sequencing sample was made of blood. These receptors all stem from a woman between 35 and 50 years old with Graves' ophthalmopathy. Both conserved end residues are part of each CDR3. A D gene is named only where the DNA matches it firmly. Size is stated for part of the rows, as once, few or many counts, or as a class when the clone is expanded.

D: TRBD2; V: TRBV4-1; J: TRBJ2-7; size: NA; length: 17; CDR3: CASSPELAGDRSYEQYF; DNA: TGCGCCAGCAGCCCCGAACTAGCGGGAGATCGGTCCTACGAGCAGTACTTC
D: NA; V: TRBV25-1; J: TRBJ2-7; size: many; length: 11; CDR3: CASSKSWEQYF; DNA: TGTGCCAGCAGTAAAAGTTGGGAGCAGTACTTC
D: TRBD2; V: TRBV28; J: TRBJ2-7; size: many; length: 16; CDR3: CASSLFSGGRGYEQYF; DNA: TGTGCCAGCAGTTTATTTTCTGGCGGGAGGGGATACGAGCAGTACTTC
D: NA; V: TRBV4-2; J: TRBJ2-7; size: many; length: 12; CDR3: CASSQGSWEQYF; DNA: TGTGCCAGCAGCCAAGGAAGCTGGGAGCAGTACTTC
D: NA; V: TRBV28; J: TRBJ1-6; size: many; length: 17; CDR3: CASRRGTASSYNSPLHF; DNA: TGTGCCAGCAGAAGGGGGACGGCGAGCTCCTATAATTCACCCCTCCACTTT
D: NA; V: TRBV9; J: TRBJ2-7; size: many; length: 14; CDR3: CASSPAGSTYEQYF; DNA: TGTGCCAGCAGCCCCGCCGGGAGCACCTACGAGCAGTACTTC
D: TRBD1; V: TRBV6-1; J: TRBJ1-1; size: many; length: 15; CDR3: CASSEGSGGSTEAFF; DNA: TGTGCCAGCAGTGAAGGGTCAGGGGGGAGTACTGAAGCTTTCTTT
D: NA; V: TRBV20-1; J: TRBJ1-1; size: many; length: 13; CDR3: CSASGPGKTEAFF; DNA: TGCAGTGCTAGCGGGCCAGGGAAAACTGAAGCTTTCTTT
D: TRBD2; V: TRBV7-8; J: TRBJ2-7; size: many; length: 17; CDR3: CASSLPSHLSGSYEQYF; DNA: TGTGCCAGCAGCTTACCCTCCCACCTTAGCGGGTCCTACGAGCAGTACTTC
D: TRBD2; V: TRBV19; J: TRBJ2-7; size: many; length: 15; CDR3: CASSIPGLVGGEQYF; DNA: TGTGCCAGTAGTATCCCTGGACTAGTTGGCGGCGAGCAGTACTTC
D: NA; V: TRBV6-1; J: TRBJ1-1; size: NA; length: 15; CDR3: CASSRGGLKNTEAFF; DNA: TGTGCCAGCAGCCGTGGGGGGCTCAAGAACACTGAAGCTTTCTTT
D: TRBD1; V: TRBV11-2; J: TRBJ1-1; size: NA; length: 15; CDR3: CASSRDGQGSPEAFF; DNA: TGTGCCAGCAGCCGAGATGGACAGGGATCCCCTGAAGCTTTCTTT
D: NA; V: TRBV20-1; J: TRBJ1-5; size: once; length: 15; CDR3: CSASLPGLESQPQHF; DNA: TGCAGTGCTAGCTTACCAGGGCTTGAGTCTCAGCCCCAGCATTTT
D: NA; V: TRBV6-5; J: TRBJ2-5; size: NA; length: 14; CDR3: CASSYSSPQETQYF; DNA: TGTGCCAGCAGTTACTCGTCCCCACAAGAGACCCAGTACTTC
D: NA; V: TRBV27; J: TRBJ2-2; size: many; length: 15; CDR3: CASRRRLAPNGELFF; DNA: TGTGCCAGCAGGCGGCGACTCGCCCCCAACGGGGAGCTGTTTTTT
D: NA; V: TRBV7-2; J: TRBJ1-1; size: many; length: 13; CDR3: CASSPTPGAEAFF; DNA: TGTGCCAGCAGCCCCACGCCGGGCGCTGAAGCTTTCTTT
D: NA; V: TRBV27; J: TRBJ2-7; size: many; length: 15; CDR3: CASSFGTPPSYEQYF; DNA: TGTGCCAGCAGTTTTGGGACGCCACCCTCCTACGAGCAGTACTTC
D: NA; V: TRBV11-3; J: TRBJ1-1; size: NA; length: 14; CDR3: CASSFVGTNTEAFF; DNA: TGTGCCAGCAGCTTTGTAGGCACGAACACTGAAGCTTTCTTT
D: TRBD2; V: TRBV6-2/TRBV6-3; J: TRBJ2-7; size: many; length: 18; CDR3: CASSYYTGTSGRAYEQYF; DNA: TGTGCCAGCAGTTACTACACTGGGACTAGCGGGAGGGCCTACGAGCAGTACTTC
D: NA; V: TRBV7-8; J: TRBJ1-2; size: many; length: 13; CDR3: CASSLAGYYGYTF; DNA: TGTGCCAGCAGCTTAGCAGGGTACTATGGCTACACCTTC
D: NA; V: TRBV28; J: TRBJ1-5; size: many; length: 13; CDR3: CASRRPDNQPQHF; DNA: TGTGCCAGCAGACGTCCAGACAATCAGCCCCAGCATTTT
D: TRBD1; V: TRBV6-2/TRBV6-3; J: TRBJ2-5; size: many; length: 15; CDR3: CASSRRGLSQETQYF; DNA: TGTGCCAGCAGTCGTAGGGGGCTGAGCCAAGAGACCCAGTACTTC
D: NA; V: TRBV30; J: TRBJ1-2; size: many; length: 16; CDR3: CAWNRRVAPKNYGYTF; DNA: TGTGCCTGGAATAGACGGGTAGCGCCAAAAAACTATGGCTACACCTTC
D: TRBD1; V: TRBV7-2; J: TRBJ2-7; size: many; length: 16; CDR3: CASSLTGGDVYVGQYF; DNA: TGTGCCAGCAGCTTAACAGGGGGTGATGTATACGTTGGGCAGTACTTC
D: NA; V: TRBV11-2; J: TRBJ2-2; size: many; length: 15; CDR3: CASSKTGDNTGELFF; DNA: TGTGCCAGCAGCAAGACAGGAGACAACACCGGGGAGCTGTTTTTT
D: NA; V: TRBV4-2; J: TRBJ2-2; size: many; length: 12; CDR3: CASSQGGGELFF; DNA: TGTGCCAGCAGCCAAGGGGGCGGGGAGCTGTTTTTT
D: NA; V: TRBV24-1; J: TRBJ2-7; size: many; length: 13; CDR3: CATSDSDSYEQYF; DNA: TGTGCCACCAGTGATTCGGATTCCTACGAGCAGTACTTC
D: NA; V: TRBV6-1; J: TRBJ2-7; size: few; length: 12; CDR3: CASTQGLHEQSF; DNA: TGTGCCAGCACACAGGGTCTCCACGAGCAGTCCTTC
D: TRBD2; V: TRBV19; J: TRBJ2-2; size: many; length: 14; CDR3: CASSTSGRTGELFF; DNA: TGTGCCAGTAGCACTAGCGGGAGGACCGGGGAGCTGTTTTTT
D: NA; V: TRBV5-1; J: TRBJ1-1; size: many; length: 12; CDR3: CASSDGHTEAFF; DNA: TGCGCCAGCAGCGATGGACACACTGAAGCTTTCTTT
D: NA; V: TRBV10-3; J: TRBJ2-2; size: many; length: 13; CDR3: CAIKSGNTGELFF; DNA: TGTGCCATCAAATCTGGGAACACCGGGGAGCTGTTTTTT
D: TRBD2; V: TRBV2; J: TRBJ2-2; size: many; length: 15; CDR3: CASSRSGGNTGELFF; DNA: TGTGCCAGCAGCCGTAGCGGGGGGAACACCGGGGAGCTGTTTTTT
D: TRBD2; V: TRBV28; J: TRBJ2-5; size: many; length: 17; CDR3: CASSFGTSGGYQETQYF; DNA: TGTGCCAGCAGTTTTGGGACTAGCGGAGGGTACCAAGAGACCCAGTACTTC
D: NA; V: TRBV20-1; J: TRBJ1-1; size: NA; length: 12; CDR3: CSARPNSDWAFF; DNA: TGCAGTGCTAGACCCAACAGTGATTGGGCTTTCTTT
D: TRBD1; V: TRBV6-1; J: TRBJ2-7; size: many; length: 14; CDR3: CASRTGQGTGEQYF; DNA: TGTGCCAGCAGGACGGGACAGGGCACCGGCGAGCAGTACTTC
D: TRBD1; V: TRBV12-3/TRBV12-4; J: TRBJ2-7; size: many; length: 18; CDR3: CASSHWGQGGTSLGEQYF; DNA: TGTGCCAGCAGCCACTGGGGACAGGGGGGGACTAGCCTCGGCGAGCAGTACTTC
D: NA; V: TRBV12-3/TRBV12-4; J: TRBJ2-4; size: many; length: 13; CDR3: CASSSEAKNIQYF; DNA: TGTGCCAGCAGTTCGGAGGCCAAAAACATTCAGTACTTC
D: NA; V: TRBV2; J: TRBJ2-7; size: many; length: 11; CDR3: CASIRGNVLYF; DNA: TGTGCCAGCATTAGAGGGAACGTTCTGTACTTC
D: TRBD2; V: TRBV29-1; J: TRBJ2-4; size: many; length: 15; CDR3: CSVRQGGVTKNIQYF; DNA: TGCAGCGTGCGGCAGGGAGGGGTAACCAAAAACATTCAGTACTTC
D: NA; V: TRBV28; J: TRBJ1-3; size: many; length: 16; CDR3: CASRTPRGDSGNTIYF; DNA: TGTGCCAGCAGAACCCCTCGGGGAGACTCTGGAAACACCATATATTTT
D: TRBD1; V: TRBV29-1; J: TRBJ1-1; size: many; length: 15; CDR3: CSVEEEGTGGTEAFF; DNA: TGCAGCGTTGAAGAAGAAGGGACAGGGGGCACTGAAGCTTTCTTT
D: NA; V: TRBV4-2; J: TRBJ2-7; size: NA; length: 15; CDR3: CASSQGPGQTYEQYF; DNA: TGTGCCAGCAGCCAAGGACCGGGACAAACCTACGAGCAGTACTTC
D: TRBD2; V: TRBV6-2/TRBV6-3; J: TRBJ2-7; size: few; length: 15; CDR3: CASSTQRGASYEQYF; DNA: TGTGCCAGCAGTACGCAGCGGGGGGCATCCTACGAGCAGTACTTC
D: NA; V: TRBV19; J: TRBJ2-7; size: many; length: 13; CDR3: CASSEGQFYEQYF; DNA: TGTGCCAGTAGTGAGGGACAATTTTACGAGCAGTACTTC
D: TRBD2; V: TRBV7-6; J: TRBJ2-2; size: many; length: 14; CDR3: CASKSGRDTGELFF; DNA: TGTGCCAGCAAAAGCGGGAGAGACACCGGGGAGCTGTTTTTT
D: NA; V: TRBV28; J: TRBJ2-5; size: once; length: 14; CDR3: CASSSNGGLKTQYF; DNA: TGTGCCAGCAGTTCTAACGGGGGCTTGAAGACCCAGTACTTC
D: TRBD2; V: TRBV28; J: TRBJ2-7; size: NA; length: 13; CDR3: CASSLLGEGEQYF; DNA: TGTGCCAGCAGTTTATTGGGGGAGGGCGAGCAGTACTTC
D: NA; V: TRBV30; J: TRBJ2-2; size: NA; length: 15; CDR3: CAWSVLGRNTGELFF; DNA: TGTGCCTGGAGTGTATTGGGGAGGAACACCGGGGAGCTGTTTTTT
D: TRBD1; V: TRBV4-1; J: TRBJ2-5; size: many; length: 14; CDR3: CASNPTGGAETQYF; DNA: TGCGCCAGCAACCCGACAGGGGGGGCAGAGACCCAGTACTTC
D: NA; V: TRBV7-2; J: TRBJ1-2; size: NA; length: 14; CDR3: CASSLVHSNYGYTF; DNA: TGTGCCAGCAGCTTGGTACACAGCAACTATGGCTACACCTTC
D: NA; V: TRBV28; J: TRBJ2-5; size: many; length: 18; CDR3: CASSWEAGRRGIQETQYF; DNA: TGTGCCAGCAGTTGGGAGGCAGGGAGAAGGGGAATCCAAGAGACCCAGTACTTC
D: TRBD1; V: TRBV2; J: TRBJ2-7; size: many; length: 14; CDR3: CASSIGTGGYEQYF; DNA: TGTGCCAGCAGCATCGGGACAGGGGGCTACGAGCAGTACTTC
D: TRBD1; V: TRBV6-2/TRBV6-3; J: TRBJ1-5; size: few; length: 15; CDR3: CASSPGQGSSQPQHF; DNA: TGTGCCAGCAGCCCGGGACAGGGGAGTAGTCAGCCCCAGCATTTT